This record looks at one TCR beta chain sequence and its context. Enrollees, roughly 18 to 89 years old, lived in approximately 24 US areas. Two negative PCRs, clearance, or symptom resolution characterized the recovered Cohort 3 donors. Germline CDR1 and CDR2: MNHEY and SVGEGT. The CDR3 is made up of 15 amino acids. The V gene end was trimmed by 2 bases and the J gene end by 6 bases; junction bases not matched to a gene: 8. This sample is part of a study of blood T cell repertoires in COVID-19. TCRdb keeps only in-frame clones here, not all; method: immunoSEQ multiplex PCR. The sample records about 480,000 clones, about nine tenths being singletons.

Input material: PBMCs or T cells enriched from blood (not recorded which). The TCR comes from a woman aged 60-75 years who had recovered from COVID-19. This chain connects TRBV6-2 or TRBV6-3 to TRBJ2-7; 9 nucleotides match TRBD1. The CDR3 loop is CASSYLGGTGSEQYV. CDR3 nucleotides: TGTGCCAGCAGTTACCTCGGAGGGACAGGGTCCGAGCAGTACGTC.